This T cell receptor (beta chain) was recovered during a study of beta chain features in type 1 diabetes. There are a few counts of this clone. Its antigen is not known. Study-wide results and caveats: Type 1 diabetes patients had fewer VDJ junction insertions and more deletions. The cDNA sequencing approach could over-represent high-TCR-expressing cells. Naive, central memory and regulatory TCRB repertoires appeared more similar among patients than healthy donors.

V dropped 0 bases and J dropped 0 bases, with 9 bases sitting between them. This CDR3 is 17 amino acids long. Germline CDR1 is SGHTA and CDR2 is FQGNSA. Reverse transcription of all isolated RNA meant that expressed TCRB transcripts were sequenced. TCRdb's copy holds only in-frame clones and misses some; the assay was immunoSEQ multiplex PCR. The table lists hundreds of thousands of clones, less than 10% of them singletons. Sequencing input: central memory CD4+ T cells from blood. The receptor's source is a young woman in good health. The rearrangement links TRBV7-2 to TRBJ2-6; D is unresolved. CDR3 in DNA: TGTGCCAGCAGCTTAGCGTATCAGAGCTCTGGGGCCAACGTCCTGACTTTC. Protein: CASSLAYQSSGANVLTF.